Described below is a single T cell receptor beta chain sequence and its context. Its cognate antigen is unknown. This CDR3 comprises 12 residues. The V end lost 7 bases, the J end lost 5 bases, and 10 bases lay between the germline ends. The data derive from a study of post-analysis software for immune sequencing data. Study-wide results and limits: TRBV5-6, TRBV5-1 and TRBV20-1 belonged to a set of roughly 5 TRBV segments that were more frequent in patients than controls. Same-batch preparations were strongly co-clustered by F measure. Normalized Chao1 diversity was significantly reduced in patients versus controls.

Unique-molecular-identifier-tagged TCR beta cDNA libraries were used. When roughly 0.9 to 10 million T cells were used, they gave 500,000 or so cDNA molecules. TCRdb passed the PCR reads through MiXCR, listing each CDR3 protein once. The data contain roughly 580,000 distinct CDR3 sequences, about 40% of them singletons. The TCR was taken from a girl under 18 with multiple sclerosis. The sample consisted of blood. The V call is TRBV12-3 or TRBV12-4, the J call TRBJ2-3, with D unclear. The CDR3 DNA sequence: TGTGCCAGCAAACATATGGGAGATACGCAGTATTTT. The encoded protein is CASKHMGDTQYF.